This passage covers 17 T cell receptor beta chains from one sample sequenced in a study of blood T cell repertoires in COVID-19. The table came from immunoSEQ multiplex PCR; TCRdb's copy has only in-frame clones and leaves some out. The repertoire holds 160,000 or so clones, with around 81% as singletons. Sequenced material: peripheral blood. These receptors were taken from a man aged 55 to 70 with active or convalescent COVID-19.

This chain joins TRBV12-3 or TRBV12-4 and TRBJ2-5, with D possibly matching TRBD1 (6 bases). With 8 bases removed from V and 1 base from J, the gap between germline ends came to 8 bases. The CDR3 loop spans 12 amino acids. CDR3 sequence reads: CASCRGQETQYF. Here the CDR3 DNA reads TGTGCCAGCTGCAGGGGCCAAGAGACCCAGTACTTC.

This clone was found a few times. The rearrangement links TRBV3-1 (or the pseudogene TRBV3-2) to TRBJ2-1, with TRBD2 matching over 9 bases. This CDR3 spans 15 amino acids. CDR1 is LGHDT and CDR2 is YNNKEL in the germline V gene (reference sequence). Trimming at V came to 1 base and at J to 5 bases, leaving 3 bases not matched to a gene. The CDR3 loop reads CASSQGLAENNEQFF. For the CDR3, the DNA is TGTGCCAGCAGCCAAGGACTAGCGGAGAACAATGAGCAGTTCTTC.

J is TRBJ2-2 and V is TRBV5-1, with 14 bases lining up with TRBD2. The CDR3 is made up of 16 amino acids. The trim removed 4 bases at V and 6 bases at J, leaving 5 bases unmatched. From germline, CDR1 is SGHRS and CDR2 YFSETQ. CDR3 DNA: TGCGCCAGCAGCCTCGGGACTAGCGGGAGTGCCGGGGAGCTGTTTTTT. It is translated as CASSLGTSGSAGELFF.

The J gene is TRBJ2-7, the V gene TRBV7-2; 8 bases are shared with TRBD1. Germline CDR1 reads SGHTA; CDR2 reads FQGNSA. The CDR3 runs 13 residues. Trimming cost V 5 bases and J 7 bases; bases outside gene matches: 7. The CDR3 DNA is TGTGCCAGCAGCACACGACAGGGGTGGGAGCAGTACTTC. Translation: CASSTRQGWEQYF.

This clone was counted ten times or more. The rearrangement links TRBV7-3 to TRBJ2-2, with D hard to call. With 2 bases removed from V and 4 bases from J, the gap between germline ends came to 11 bases. The CDR3 has 15 residues. CDR1 and CDR2 (germline): SGHTA, FQGTGA. CDR3 region: CASSLEPRSTGELFF. The DNA of the CDR3 is TGTGCCAGCAGCTTAGAGCCCAGGTCCACCGGGGAGCTGTTTTTT.

This clone was detected only a few times. CDR3 nucleotide sequence: TGTGCCAGCGGGGAGGGACAGGGGAACTCTGGAAACACCATATATTTT. This codes for CASGEGQGNSGNTIYF. This chain links TRBV2 with TRBJ1-3; 10 nucleotides line up with TRBD1. The junction had 7 bases not matched to a gene; V was cut back by 8 bases and J by 0 bases. From germline, CDR1 is SNHLY and CDR2 FYNNEI. The CDR3 covers 16 residues.

The rearrangement links TRBV19 to TRBJ1-1; D unresolved. The germline V and J ends were trimmed by 3 bases and 0 bases, with 8 bases remaining between them. CDR1 and CDR2 (germline): LNHDA, SQIVND (reference sequence). The CDR3 is 14 amino acids. CDR3 nucleotide sequence: TGTGCCAGTAGTATGTCCCCTATGAACACTGAAGCTTTCTTT. It specifies CASSMSPMNTEAFF.

The chain employs TRBV27 and TRBJ1-4; D is unclear. Trimming shortened V by 2 bases and J by 4 bases, and 11 bases separated the two germline ends. This CDR3 is built from 15 residues. CDR1 is MNHEY and CDR2 is SMNVEV in the germline V gene (reference sequence). The CDR3 DNA is TGTGCCAGCAGTTTACGCGGGGTGGGTAATGAAAAACTGTTTTTT. Its translation is CASSLRGVGNEKLFF.

The chain is built from TRBV19 and TRBJ2-6; the match to TRBD1 covers 10 bases. Germline values: CDR1 LNHDA, CDR2 SQIVND (reference sequence). With 0 bases clipped from V and 0 bases from J, the junction kept 2 bases outside the gene matches. There are 18 residues in the CDR3. CDR3 sequence: CASSIEGQGNSGANVLTF. In DNA form, the CDR3 reads TGTGCCAGTAGTATAGAGGGACAGGGGAACTCTGGGGCCAACGTCCTGACTTTC.

V usage is TRBV3-1 (or the pseudogene TRBV3-2) and J usage is TRBJ2-2, with 9 bases aligning to TRBD1. CDR3 length equals 17 residues. Germline V gene sequence: CDR1 LGHDT, CDR2 YNNKEL (reference sequence). The V and J ends lost 4 bases and 2 bases, in that order; junction bases with no gene match: 8. CDR3 sequence (DNA): TGTGCCAGCAGCCTTGGAAGGACAGGGGACAACACCGGGGAGCTGTTTTTT. Residues: CASSLGRTGDNTGELFF.

This clone was counted between two and nine times. This sequence joins TRBV3-1 (or the pseudogene TRBV3-2) and TRBJ2-1, with D perhaps TRBD2 (5 bases). CDR3 length: 13 residues. The V gene lost 1 base and the J gene lost 9 bases, with 10 bases spanning the gap. Germline-derived CDR1 and CDR2 are LGHDT and YNNKEL (reference sequence). In DNA form, the CDR3 reads TGTGCCAGCAGCCAAGGGTTAGGAGGTGAGCAGTTCTTC. It translates to CASSQGLGGEQFF.

The rearrangement joins TRBV6-4 to TRBJ2-2, with D perhaps matching TRBD2 (6 bases). Germline lookup yields CDR1 MRHNA and CDR2 SNTAGT. V dropped 2 bases and J dropped 3 bases, with 7 bases sitting between them. This CDR3 is 14 amino acids long. The CDR3 nucleotides are TGTGCCAGCAGTGACGGCGGGGACACCGGGGAGCTGTTTTTT. Its protein product is CASSDGGDTGELFF.

The table lists this clone with a few counts. V is TRBV4-1 and J is TRBJ2-5, with 12 bases that match TRBD2. The V gene end was trimmed by 0 bases and the J gene end by 5 bases; junction bases not matched to a gene: 16. The CDR3 is 20 residues long. Germline V gives CDR1 MGHRA, CDR2 YSYEKL. The CDR3 DNA is TGCGCCAGCAGCCAAGAAGTCGCTAGCGGGAGGGCCGGTTCGAGGGAGACCCAGTACTTC. The encoded protein is CASSQEVASGRAGSRETQYF.

V and J are TRBV11-2 and TRBJ2-5, with TRBD1 matching 8 bases. The CDR3 has 16 amino acids. V dropped 5 bases and J dropped 0; count of bases not matched to a gene: 8. The germline gives CDR1 SGHAT, CDR2 FQNNGV. The CDR3 region has the DNA TGTGCCAGCAGCCACACGACAGGGGTAAACCAAGAGACCCAGTACTTC. This translates into CASSHTTGVNQETQYF.

The table lists this clone with a count of one. This chain links TRBV3-1 (or the pseudogene TRBV3-2) with TRBJ1-2; perhaps TRBD1 as D (5 bases). CDR3 length equals 16 residues. The V gene lost 3 bases and the J gene lost 2 bases, with 16 bases spanning the gap. CDR1 LGHDT and CDR2 YNNKEL come from the germline V gene (reference sequence). The CDR3 DNA is TGTGCCAGCAGCCACCTGGGGGACTCGCTCAACTATGGCTACACCTTC. Translating it yields CASSHLGDSLNYGYTF.

This clone was picked up one time. This sequence joins TRBV28 and TRBJ2-7, with D tentatively TRBD2 (6 bases). CDR1 is MDHEN and CDR2 is SYDVKM in the germline V gene. V gave up 2 bases and J gave up 4 bases, with 21 bases separating them. The CDR3 consists of 17 residues. Here the CDR3 reads CASSLKGRDSNTYEQYF. The CDR3 coding sequence is TGTGCCAGCAGTTTAAAGGGCCGGGACTCAAACACTTACGAGCAGTACTTC.

The rearrangement joins TRBV5-5 to TRBJ2-3; TRBD2 is a possible D gene (6 bases). V lost 0 bases, J lost 8 bases, and 13 bases lay in between. The V gene's germline CDR1 is SGHKS and CDR2 YYEKEE (reference sequence). This CDR3 has 14 amino acids. The CDR3 DNA reads as TGTGCCAGCAGCTTGGACGGGGCGCGGGGTACGCAGTATTTT. Translated: CASSLDGARGTQYF.